This T cell receptor (beta chain) was recovered during a study of beta chain features in type 1 diabetes. Study-wide results and caveats: Shortening that was moderate but significant affected the TCRB CDR3s of Type 1 diabetes patients in all four CD4+ subsets.

The investigators reverse transcribed all of the isolated RNA, so they sequenced expressed TCRB transcripts. Sequencing was performed with immunoSEQ multiplex PCR; in TCRdb, only in-frame clones are kept and a portion is missing. This table holds some 640,000 clones, over 13% found once. The CDR3 contains 13 residues. V was clipped by 4 bases and J by 2 bases; unmatched bases: 3. Per germline, CDR1 SGHRS and CDR2 YFSETQ. Note on this clone: Antigen unknown. Other DNA sequences within the sample encode an identical CDR3.

This sequence was found in a young man with type 1 diabetes. Input material: naive CD4+ T cells from blood. The J gene is TRBJ2-7, the V gene TRBV5-1, with 7 bases that match TRBD1. Here the CDR3 reads CASSPQGAYEQYF. The DNA for the CDR3 is TGCGCCAGCAGCCCGCAGGGGGCCTACGAGCAGTACTTC.